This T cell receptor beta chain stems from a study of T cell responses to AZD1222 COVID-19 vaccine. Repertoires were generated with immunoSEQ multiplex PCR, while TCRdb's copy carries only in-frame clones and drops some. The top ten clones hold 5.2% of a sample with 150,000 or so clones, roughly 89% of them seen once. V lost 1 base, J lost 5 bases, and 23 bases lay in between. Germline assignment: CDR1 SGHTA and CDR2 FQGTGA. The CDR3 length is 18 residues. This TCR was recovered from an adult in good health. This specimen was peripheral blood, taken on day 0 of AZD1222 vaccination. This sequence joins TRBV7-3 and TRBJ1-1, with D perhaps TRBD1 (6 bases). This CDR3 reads CASSLSPGNPGALTEAFF. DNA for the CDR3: TGTGCCAGCAGCTTAAGTCCAGGGAATCCGGGGGCTCTGACTGAAGCTTTCTTT.